This T cell receptor beta chain appears in the sequencing data of a study of CD8+ T cells in alopecia areata. For the study at large: The study gave treated patients oral tofacitinib at 5 to 10 mg twice daily.

It was from alopecia areata patients that lesional scalp punch biopsies and peripheral blood were collected. V was trimmed by 4 bases and J by 3 bases, leaving 13 bases between them. CDR3 length equals 14 residues. Germline loops: CDR1 LGHNA, CDR2 YSLEER. General observations from the study: Affected lesional scalp, above all in alopecia totalis/universalis, was more clonal than normal scalp. Sequencing of scalp samples also includes resident alphabeta T cells from normal skin.

Extracted from the samples, RNA was reverse transcribed into cDNA to serve as the sequencing template. Assay used: immunoSEQ multiplex PCR; TCRdb lists only in-frame clones, some missing. Of over 150,000 clones in the sample, approximately 62% were seen once. As regards this clone: Its specificity is not known.

The sequence derives from a human donor with alopecia areata. The genes are TRBV4-3 and TRBJ2-7, with a weak D call TRBD1 (6 bases). Sequences were derived from CD4+ T cells sorted from blood, sampled at week 0. For the CDR3, the DNA is TGCGCCAGCAGCCCTCGGACAGAAATCTACGAGCAGTACTTC. Translating gives CASSPRTEIYEQYF.